The next 15 T cell receptor beta chains were all read from a single sample in a study of shared clonotypes between healthy human individuals. The protocol was immunoSEQ multiplex PCR, while the TCRdb copy is restricted to in-frame clones and leaves out a portion. The sample carries 180,000 or so clones, 90% to 95% recorded once. The specimen was naive CD4+ T cells sorted from blood. Subset described: CD45RA+ positively selected. These receptors were obtained from a woman aged 25 to 39 in good health.

V gene TRBV2 combines with J gene TRBJ2-3, with D hard to call. The CDR3 is made up of 11 amino acids. Germline V gene lookup returns CDR1 SNHLY and CDR2 FYNNEI. V lost 7 bases to trimming and J lost 4 bases, with 6 bases between them. The CDR3 loop is CASTGSDTQYF. The CDR3, as DNA: TGTGCCAGCACCGGCTCAGATACGCAGTATTTT.

This rearrangement joins TRBV6-6 to TRBJ2-7; tentatively, D is TRBD1 (6 bases). Germline CDR1 and CDR2: MNHNY and SVGAGI (reference sequence). The CDR3 contains 13 residues. The V end lost 6 bases, the J end lost 2 bases, and 11 bases lay between the germline ends. CDR3 residues: CASSRDIPYEQYF. The CDR3 bases are TGTGCCAGCAGCCGGGACATACCCTACGAGCAGTACTTC.

The genes are TRBV5-1 and TRBJ2-3, with D perhaps matching TRBD2 (5 bases). The CDR3 is 15 residues long. V shed 0 bases and J shed 0 bases, with 8 bases lying between them. Germline CDR1 reads SGHRS; CDR2 reads YFSETQ. The CDR3 loop is CASSLDGGSTDTQYF. Written as DNA, the CDR3 is TGCGCCAGCAGCTTGGATGGCGGGAGCACAGATACGCAGTATTTT.

The rearrangement uses TRBV6-5 and TRBJ2-7, with 8 bases that match TRBD1. Trimming took 7 bases from V and 6 from J; bases not matched to a gene: 2. The CDR3 sequence is 11 residues long. CDR1 and CDR2 (germline): MNHEY, SVGAGI. The CDR3 spells CASTQGAEQYF. The CDR3 DNA is TGTGCCAGCACTCAGGGGGCCGAGCAGTACTTC.

The chain is built from TRBV4-1 and TRBJ1-1; D unclear. Trimming removed 0 bases from V and 10 bases from J, with 15 bases in between. The length of the CDR3 is 14 residues. From germline, CDR1 is MGHRA and CDR2 YSYEKL. CDR3 sequence: CASSQDLGRIGAFF. DNA for the CDR3: TGCGCCAGCAGCCAAGATCTTGGCAGAATAGGAGCTTTCTTT.

The chain uses TRBV7-9 and TRBJ1-1; D is unclear. The CDR3 is 11 residues long. CDR1 SEHNR and CDR2 FQNEAQ come from the germline V gene (reference sequence). Between the trimmed V and J ends, which lost 3 bases and 1 base, there was a span of 0 bases. The CDR3 loop is CASSLNTEAFF. CDR3 DNA: TGTGCCAGCAGCTTGAACACTGAAGCTTTCTTT.

The genes are TRBV28 and TRBJ2-7; TRBD2 matches at 7 bases. The CDR3 is 14 residues long. CDR1 is MDHEN, CDR2 SYDVKM, per germline. V was pared by 5 bases and J by 0 bases, with 4 bases of the junction left unmatched. The CDR3 here is CASSTSGNSYEQYF. The CDR3 coding sequence is TGTGCCAGCAGTACCAGCGGGAACTCCTACGAGCAGTACTTC.

The chain has TRBV28 and TRBJ2-7, with 13 nucleotides matching TRBD2. Per germline, CDR1 MDHEN and CDR2 SYDVKM. This CDR3 has 19 residues. Germline trimming cut 3 bases from V and 6 bases from J; bases unmatched to any gene: 17. The DNA of the CDR3 is TGTGCCAGCAGTTTCGCCCTCGGGACTAGCGGGACCCCGTGGGGCGAGCAGTACTTC. It encodes CASSFALGTSGTPWGEQYF.

The chain has TRBV18 and TRBJ2-3; 13 bases agree with TRBD2. The germline gives CDR1 KGHSH, CDR2 LQKENI. Trimming removed 3 bases from V and 4 bases from J; junction bases left unmatched: 4. The CDR3 is made up of 16 amino acids. CDR3 in DNA: TGTGCCAGCTCACCGAAACTAGCGGGAGGGCCAGATACGCAGTATTTT. The encoded protein is CASSPKLAGGPDTQYF. The complete variable domain, with remaining parts taken from reference TRBV18 and TRBJ2-3, reads NAGVMQNPRHLVRRRGQEARLRCSPMKGHSHVYWYRQLPEEGLKFMVYLQKENIIDESGMPKERFSAEFPKEGPSILRIQQVVRGDSAAYFCASSPKLAGGPDTQYFGPGTRLTVL.

This chain joins TRBV6-6 and TRBJ2-7, with 9 bases that match TRBD1. Germline V gene sequence: CDR1 MNHNY, CDR2 SVGAGI (reference sequence). V was clipped by 0 bases and J by 6 bases; unmatched bases: 6. This CDR3 spans 15 amino acids. Written as DNA, the CDR3 is TGTGCCAGCAGTTACTCGAGGGACAGGGTTGGCGAGCAGTACTTC. Its protein product is CASSYSRDRVGEQYF.

V is TRBV5-1 and J is TRBJ1-1; D is ambiguous. V lost 0 bases to trimming and J lost 3 bases, with 9 bases between them. Germline V gene lookup returns CDR1 SGHRS and CDR2 YFSETQ. This CDR3 is built from 14 residues. Here the CDR3 reads CASSLASEYTEAFF. CDR3 DNA sequence: TGCGCCAGCAGCTTGGCCTCGGAGTACACTGAAGCTTTCTTT.

The J gene is TRBJ1-3, the V gene TRBV28; 8 bases are a match to TRBD1. The CDR3 extends over 14 amino acids. The ends lost 6 bases at V and 3 bases at J; junction bases unmatched: 4. Looked up from germline, CDR1 is MDHEN and CDR2 is SYDVKM. CDR3 sequence (DNA): TGTGCCAGCAGCTCAGGGGGCGTTGGAAACACCATATATTTT. As protein: CASSSGGVGNTIYF. Looking up the rest from reference TRBV28 and TRBJ1-3 gives the full variable domain: DVKVTQSSRYLVKRTGEKVFLECVQDMDHENMFWYRQDPGLGLRLIYFSYDVKMKEKGDIPEGYSVSREKKERFSLILESASTNQTSMYLCASSSGGVGNTIYFGEGSWLTVV.

The chain uses TRBV7-6 and TRBJ2-2; 13 bases fit TRBD2. This CDR3 comprises 16 residues. Trimming cost V 4 bases and J 6 bases; bases outside gene matches: 5. Germline CDR1 SGHVS, CDR2 FNYEAQ. CDR3 in DNA: TGTGCCAGCAGCTGGTCCGGGACTAGCGGGGCCGGGGAGCTGTTTTTT. Translated: CASSWSGTSGAGELFF.

The V gene is TRBV5-6, the J gene TRBJ2-7, with 11 bases that match TRBD2. The CDR3 spans 16 residues. CDR1 is SGHDT and CDR2 is YYEEEE in the germline V gene. Trimming took 4 bases from V and 1 from J; bases not matched to a gene: 7. This CDR3 reads CASSLYSGRASYEQYF. CDR3 bases: TGTGCCAGCAGCCTGTATAGCGGGAGGGCATCCTACGAGCAGTACTTC.

The chain employs TRBV29-1 and TRBJ2-7; weak D call: TRBD2 (5 bases). Per the germline V gene, CDR1 is SQVTM and CDR2 is ANQGSEA. The V end was cut by 5 bases, the J end by 0 bases, with 14 bases between. This CDR3 has 14 amino acids. CDR3 coding DNA: TGCAGCGTTAAATCTTTGAGGGACTCCTACGAGCAGTACTTC. This gives the protein CSVKSLRDSYEQYF.